This entry features one T cell receptor (gamma chain) sequence. This may be a read error, as it is one base from a much larger clone. Other DNA sequences from this sample encode an identical CDR3 as well. Germline V CDR1 and CDR2: GITISATS, ISYDGTV (reference sequence). The CDR3 sequence is 17 residues long. These data originate in a study of gamma-delta chains in newborns, infants, children. On the study more broadly: Microbial exposure reportedly drives polyclonal innate γδ T cell expansion after birth.

TCRdb called clones from the reads again using CATT. The repertoire holds approximately 600 gamma-chain clones, with around two fifths as singletons. The sequenced material came from blood. The clonotype comes from a child who was a newborn, infant or young child, either healthy, febrile or measles-vaccinated (not recorded which). The chain is built from TRGV9 and TRGJP. TCRdb lists no J gene, so it was determined here by aligning the DNA to germline. Written as DNA, the CDR3 is TGCGCCTTGTGGGAGGACCAGCAAGAGTTGGGCAAAAAAATCAAGGTATTT. It encodes CALWEDQQELGKKIKVF.